What follows describes a single TCR beta chain. This sample stems from a study of blood T cell repertoires in COVID-19. Study background: There were acute and convalescent COVID-19 samples, and they came from the United States, Italy and Spain.

Germline CDR1 and CDR2: MDHEN and SYDVKM. The CDR3 length is 12 residues. Trimming removed 6 bases from V and 8 bases from J, with 13 bases in between. Authors' processing steps: Quantification of nucleated cells was approximated via reference gene primer amplification. TCRdb's copy holds only in-frame clones and misses some; the assay was immunoSEQ multiplex PCR. For V, J and clone size, that table is used; D and trimming come from the DNA. The sample has fewer than 150,000 clones, approximately 78% seen once; the top ten hold around 9.9%. Specimen: peripheral blood. The genes are TRBV28 and TRBJ1-2; D unresolved. This clonotype was sampled from a man in his fifties or sixties who had recovered from COVID-19. The CDR3 spells CASSPPNFGYTF. The CDR3 coding sequence is TGTGCCAGCAGCCCTCCCAACTTCGGCTACACCTTC.